The 3 T cell receptor beta chains below were found in one sample sequenced in a study of blood T cell repertoires in COVID-19. Sequencing was performed with immunoSEQ multiplex PCR; in TCRdb, only in-frame clones are kept and a portion is missing. The profile covers 300,000 or so clones, with roughly 91% appearing a single time and 1% taken by the ten largest. The sequenced material came from peripheral blood. These receptors were collected from a man in his fifties or sixties with active or convalescent COVID-19.

The CDR3 nucleotides read TGTGCCAGCAGTTCAGACAGGAGTATCAGCCCCCAGCATTTT. Translating gives CASSSDRSISPQHF. J is TRBJ1-5 and V is TRBV27; maybe TRBD1 (6 bases). The CDR3 runs 14 residues. In germline, CDR1 is MNHEY, CDR2 SMNVEV (reference sequence). Trimming cost V 4 bases and J 10 bases, with 17 bases left between them.

The genes are TRBV6-5 and TRBJ1-2; D gene uncertain. The CDR3 has 13 residues. V lost 6 bases and J 2 bases, leaving 10 bases between the germline ends. CDR1 and CDR2 from the germline V gene are MNHEY and SVGAGI. In DNA, the CDR3 is TGTGCCAGCAGGGAGTCCTCAAACTATGGCTACACCTTC. Residues: CASRESSNYGYTF.

The rearrangement joins TRBV28 to TRBJ1-4; TRBD1 matches at 8 bases. CDR1 is MDHEN and CDR2 is SYDVKM in the germline V gene. The CDR3 sequence is 14 residues long. V shed 7 bases and J 7 bases; nucleotides not matched to a gene: 8. The CDR3 reads CASILTGGGEKLFF. CDR3 DNA sequence: TGTGCCAGCATCCTTACAGGGGGAGGTGAAAAACTGTTTTTT.